Below, one TCR beta chain is given with its context. This entry is derived from a study of identical twins. Trimming took 4 bases from V and 3 from J, leaving 11 bases between them. The CDR3 covers 14 residues. Everyone who gave samples was a healthy Caucasian. TCRdb analysed the 5' RACE reads with MiXCR anew, one entry per CDR3 protein. The table shows approximately 500,000 distinct CDR3 sequences, with 20% to 25% occurring only once. These same data were also listed under a study on T cells expressing NK-cell markers. That source reports: There were seven HCMV-seropositive donors and one seronegative donor among the eight sequenced.

This sequence originates from a woman younger than 35 in good health. The sequencing sample was made of CD4+ T cells sorted from blood. The chain employs TRBV12-3 or TRBV12-4 and TRBJ2-3; D possibly corresponds to TRBD2 (6 bases). CDR3 sequence (DNA): TGTGCCAGCAGTTCGGAAGGGAGGACAGATACGCAGTATTTT. Its translation is CASSSEGRTDTQYF.